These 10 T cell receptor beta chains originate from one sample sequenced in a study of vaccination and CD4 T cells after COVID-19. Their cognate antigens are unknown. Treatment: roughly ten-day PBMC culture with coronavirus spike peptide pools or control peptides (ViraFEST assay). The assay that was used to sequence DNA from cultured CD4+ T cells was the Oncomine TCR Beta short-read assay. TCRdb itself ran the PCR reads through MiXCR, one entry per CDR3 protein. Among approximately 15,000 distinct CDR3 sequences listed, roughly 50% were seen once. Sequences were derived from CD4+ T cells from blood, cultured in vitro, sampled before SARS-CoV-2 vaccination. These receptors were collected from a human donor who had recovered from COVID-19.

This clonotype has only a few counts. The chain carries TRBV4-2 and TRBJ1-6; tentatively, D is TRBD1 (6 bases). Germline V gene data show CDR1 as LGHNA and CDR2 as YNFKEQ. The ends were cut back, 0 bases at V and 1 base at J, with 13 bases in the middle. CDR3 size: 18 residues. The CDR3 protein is CASSQDAIGGSYNSPLHF. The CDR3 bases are TGTGCCAGCAGCCAAGATGCTATAGGGGGGTCCTATAATTCACCCCTCCACTTT.

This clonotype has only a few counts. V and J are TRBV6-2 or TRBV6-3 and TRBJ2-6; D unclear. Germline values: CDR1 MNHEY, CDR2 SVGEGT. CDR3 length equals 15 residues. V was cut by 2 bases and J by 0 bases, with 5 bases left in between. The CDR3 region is CASSYGLSGANVLTF. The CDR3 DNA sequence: TGTGCCAGCAGTTACGGGCTCTCTGGGGCCAACGTCCTGACTTTC.

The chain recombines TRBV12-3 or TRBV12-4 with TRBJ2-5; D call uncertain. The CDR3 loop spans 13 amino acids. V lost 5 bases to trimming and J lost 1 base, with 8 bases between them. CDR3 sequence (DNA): TGTGCCAGCAGTATACAGCCCCAAGAGACCCAGTACTTC. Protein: CASSIQPQETQYF.

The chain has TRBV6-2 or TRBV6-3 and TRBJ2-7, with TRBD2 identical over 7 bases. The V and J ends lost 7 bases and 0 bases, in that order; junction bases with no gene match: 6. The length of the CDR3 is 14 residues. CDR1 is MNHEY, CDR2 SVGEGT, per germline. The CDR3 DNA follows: TGTGCCAGCAAGCCGAGCGGGATCTCCTACGAGCAGTACTTC. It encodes CASKPSGISYEQYF.

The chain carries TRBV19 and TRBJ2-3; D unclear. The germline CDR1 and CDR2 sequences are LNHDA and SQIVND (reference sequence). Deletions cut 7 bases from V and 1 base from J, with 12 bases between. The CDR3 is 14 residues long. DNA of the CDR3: TGTGCCAGTACCCCGGACGGGCGCACAGATACGCAGTATTTT. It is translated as CASTPDGRTDTQYF.

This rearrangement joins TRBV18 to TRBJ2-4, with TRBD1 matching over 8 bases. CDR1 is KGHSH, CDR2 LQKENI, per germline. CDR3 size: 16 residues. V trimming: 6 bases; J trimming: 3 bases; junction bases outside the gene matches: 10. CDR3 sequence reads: CASSEEQGAVKNIQYF. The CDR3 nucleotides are TGTGCCAGCTCCGAAGAGCAGGGGGCGGTCAAAAACATTCAGTACTTC.

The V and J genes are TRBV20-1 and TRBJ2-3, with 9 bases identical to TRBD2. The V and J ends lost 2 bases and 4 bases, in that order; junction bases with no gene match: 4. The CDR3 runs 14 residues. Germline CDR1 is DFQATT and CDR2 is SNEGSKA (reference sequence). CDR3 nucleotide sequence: TGCAGTGCTAGATCCCAGCGGGAGGCAGATACGCAGTATTTT. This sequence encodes CSARSQREADTQYF.

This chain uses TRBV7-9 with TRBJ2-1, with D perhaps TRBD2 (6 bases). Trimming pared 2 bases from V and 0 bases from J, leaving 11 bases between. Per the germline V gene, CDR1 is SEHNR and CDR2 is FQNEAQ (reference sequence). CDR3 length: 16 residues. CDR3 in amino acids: CASSLKPGSSYNEQFF. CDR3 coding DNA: TGTGCCAGCAGCTTAAAACCCGGGAGCTCCTACAATGAGCAGTTCTTC.

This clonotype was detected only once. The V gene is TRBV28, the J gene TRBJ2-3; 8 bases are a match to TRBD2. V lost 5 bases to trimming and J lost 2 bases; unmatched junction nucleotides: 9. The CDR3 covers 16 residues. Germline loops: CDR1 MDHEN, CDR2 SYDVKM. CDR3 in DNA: TGTGCCAGCAGTCAAGGCAGCGGGAGCGACACAGATACGCAGTATTTT. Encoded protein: CASSQGSGSDTDTQYF. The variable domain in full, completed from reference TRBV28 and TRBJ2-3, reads DVKVTQSSRYLVKRTGEKVFLECVQDMDHENMFWYRQDPGLGLRLIYFSYDVKMKEKGDIPEGYSVSREKKERFSLILESASTNQTSMYLCASSQGSGSDTDTQYFGPGTRLTVL.

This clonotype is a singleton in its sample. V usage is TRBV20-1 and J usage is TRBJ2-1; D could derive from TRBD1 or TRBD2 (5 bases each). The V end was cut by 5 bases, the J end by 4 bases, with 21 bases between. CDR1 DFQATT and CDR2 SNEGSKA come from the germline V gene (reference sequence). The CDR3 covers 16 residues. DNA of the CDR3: TGCAGTGCTCCGAACAATCAGGGACGTGGGTACAATGAGCAGTTCTTC. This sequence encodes CSAPNNQGRGYNEQFF.